One sample yielded the 29 T cell receptor beta chains listed below, sequenced in a study of shared clonotypes between healthy human individuals. Produced via immunoSEQ multiplex PCR; TCRdb's table is partial and in-frame only. Of 850,000 to 1,200,000 clones in the sample, under 80% were seen once. The sequencing sample was made of memory CD4+ T cells sorted from blood. Subset in this sample: CD45RA-negative fraction. Receptors originate from a man between 18 and 29 years old in good health.

This rearrangement joins TRBV5-7 to TRBJ2-6; D uncertain. TRBV5-7 is assigned to the ORF class and has an uncertain function. This CDR3 region has 16 residues. Trimming pared 7 bases from V and 5 bases from J, leaving 19 bases between. The chain's CDR3 is CASVFCVQSRANVLTF. The CDR3 region has the DNA TGTGCCAGCGTTTTTTGCGTACAAAGTCGGGCCAACGTCCTGACTTTC.

The chain links TRBV5-1 to TRBJ1-1; weak D call: TRBD1 (5 bases). This CDR3 region has 15 residues. Trimming pared 4 bases from V and 0 bases from J, leaving 13 bases between. From germline, CDR1 is SGHRS and CDR2 YFSETQ. CDR3: CASSIRDGVNTEAFF. The DNA of the CDR3 is TGCGCCAGCAGCATCCGGGACGGGGTGAACACTGAAGCTTTCTTT.

This clone was seen a single time. The chain has TRBV7-2 and TRBJ1-2; D is possibly TRBD1 (5 bases). Germline values: CDR1 SGHTA, CDR2 FQGNSA. V shed 1 base and J shed 5 bases, with 8 bases lying between them. This CDR3 contains 13 residues. The DNA of the CDR3 is TGTGCCAGCAGCTTAGGGACACAGTATGGCTACACCTTC. This gives the protein CASSLGTQYGYTF. Full variable domain (outside the CDR3, taken from reference TRBV7-2 and TRBJ1-2): GAGVSQSPSNKVTEKGKDVELRCDPISGHTALYWYRQSLGQGLEFLIYFQGNSAPDKSGLPSDRFSAERTGGSVSTLTIQRTQQEDSAVYLCASSLGTQYGYTFGSGTRLTVV.

The chain is built from TRBV27 and TRBJ2-1; TRBD2 aligns across 11 bases. The germline V gene encodes CDR1 MNHEY and CDR2 SMNVEV (reference sequence). The V gene end was trimmed by 6 bases and the J gene end by 4 bases; junction bases not matched to a gene: 5. The CDR3 consists of 15 residues. The CDR3 reads CASRPTSGRYNEQFF. Here the CDR3 DNA reads TGTGCCAGCAGACCCACTAGCGGGAGATACAATGAGCAGTTCTTC.

This clone was recorded a few times. The chain uses TRBV10-1 and TRBJ1-1; D remains ambiguous. V lost 6 bases, J lost 0 bases, and 8 bases lay in between. The CDR3 consists of 13 residues. Germline V gene lookup returns CDR1 WNHNN and CDR2 SYGVQD (reference sequence). DNA of the CDR3: TGCGCCAGCAGCGGGTACATGAACACTGAAGCTTTCTTT. This gives the protein CASSGYMNTEAFF.

V and J are TRBV7-8 and TRBJ2-7, with 12 bases identical to TRBD2. The junction had 5 bases not matched to a gene; V was cut back by 5 bases and J by 0 bases. The CDR3 contains 16 residues. Looked up from germline, CDR1 is SGHVS and CDR2 is FQNEAQ. CDR3: CASSPRLAGDSYEQYF. The CDR3 bases are TGTGCCAGCAGCCCGCGACTAGCGGGGGACTCCTACGAGCAGTACTTC.

The CDR3 bases are TGTGCCAGTAGTCTGGGAGGCCCGAGGGGCTACACCTTC. Amino acids: CASSLGGPRGYTF. The chain employs TRBV19 and TRBJ1-2, with D hard to call. This CDR3 region has 13 residues. Germline CDR1 reads LNHDA; CDR2 reads SQIVND (reference sequence). V lost 5 bases, J lost 8 bases, and 15 bases lay in between.

The CDR3 region is CASSDILLSTSRNEQFF. The CDR3 region has the DNA TGTGCCAGCAGTGACATACTCCTCTCCACCTCTAGAAATGAGCAGTTCTTC. The V and J genes are TRBV6-1 and TRBJ2-1; D is unresolved. Deletions cut 3 bases from V and 7 bases from J, with 22 bases between. The CDR3 runs 17 residues. Germline values: CDR1 MNHNS, CDR2 SASEGT.

The chain joins TRBV18 to TRBJ1-4; maybe TRBD1 (5 bases). Trimming left V 6 bases short and J 7 bases short, with 15 bases between. This CDR3 has 14 amino acids. CDR1 is KGHSH, CDR2 LQKENI, per germline. CDR3 bases: TGTGCCAGCTCGGTCGACAGCCTTCCTGAAAAACTGTTTTTT. It yields the protein CASSVDSLPEKLFF.

This clone was seen at least ten times. This chain links TRBV4-1 with TRBJ1-2; D might be TRBD1 (5 bases). The V end was cut by 1 base, the J end by 3 bases, with 15 bases between. Germline lookup yields CDR1 MGHRA and CDR2 YSYEKL. This CDR3 comprises 16 residues. The CDR3 reads CASSQGHGTFHYGYTF. Here the CDR3 DNA reads TGCGCCAGCAGCCAAGGGCACGGGACTTTCCACTATGGCTACACCTTC.

The gene calls are TRBV6-5 and TRBJ1-5; 9 nucleotides line up with TRBD1. The germline CDR1 and CDR2 sequences are MNHEY and SVGAGI. J was trimmed by 13 bases and V by 2 bases; bases with no gene match: 6. This CDR3 has 13 amino acids. The CDR3 sequence: CASSYRSGQGQHF. CDR3 sequence (DNA): TGTGCCAGCAGTTACAGATCGGGACAGGGTCAGCATTTT.

The CDR3 is CASSQTTGGLTEAFF. The CDR3, as DNA: TGTGCCAGCAGTCAAACGACAGGGGGCCTGACTGAAGCTTTCTTT. The chain recombines TRBV2 with TRBJ1-1; TRBD1 aligns across 10 bases. The trim removed 5 bases at V and 5 bases at J, leaving 8 bases unmatched. Germline V gives CDR1 SNHLY, CDR2 FYNNEI. The CDR3 contains 15 residues.

This clone has just one count. The chain is built from TRBV7-9 and TRBJ2-7, with a weak D call TRBD1 (5 bases). V gave up 1 base and J gave up 0 bases, with 10 bases separating them. The CDR3 covers 15 residues. The germline CDR1 and CDR2 sequences are SEHNR and FQNEAQ (reference sequence). CDR3 protein: CASSLVAGNSYEQYF. The CDR3 region has the DNA TGTGCCAGCAGCTTAGTCGCAGGGAACTCCTACGAGCAGTACTTC. The whole variable domain, filled in from reference TRBV7-9 and TRBJ2-7, reads DTGVSQNPRHKITKRGQNVTFRCDPISEHNRLYWYRQTLGQGPEFLTYFQNEAQLEKSRLLSDRFSAERPKGSFSTLEIQRTEQGDSAMYLCASSLVAGNSYEQYFGPGTRLTVT.

CDR3 sequence: CAISDTGTSTNEKLFF. The CDR3 region has the DNA TGTGCCATCAGTGATACCGGGACATCGACTAATGAAAAACTGTTTTTT. The rearrangement links TRBV10-3 to TRBJ1-4; D might be TRBD1 (6 bases). CDR3 length equals 16 residues. Per germline, CDR1 ENHRY and CDR2 SYGVKD. V was clipped by 3 bases and J by 2 bases, with 13 bases between them.

The chain employs TRBV6-6 and TRBJ2-7; 9 positions agree with TRBD2. The CDR3 spans 15 residues. CDR1 and CDR2 (germline): MNHNY, SVGAGI (reference sequence). V shed 1 base and J 3 bases; nucleotides not matched to a gene: 4. CDR3 in amino acids: CASSYWASGIYEQYF. The CDR3 DNA sequence: TGTGCCAGCAGTTACTGGGCTAGCGGGATCTACGAGCAGTACTTC.

Details on this clone: This sample also contains other DNA sequences that code for the same CDR3. The genes are TRBV15 and TRBJ2-7; D not resolved. The V end was cut by 0 bases, the J end by 2 bases, with 8 bases between. This CDR3 contains 14 residues. The germline V gene has CDR1 LNHNV and CDR2 YYDKDF (reference sequence). CDR3 in amino acids: CATSRDRGPYEQYF. The CDR3 DNA sequence: TGTGCCACCAGCAGAGATCGCGGACCCTACGAGCAGTACTTC.

The chain combines TRBV6-1 with TRBJ1-2, with a weak D call TRBD1 (6 bases). The CDR3 is made up of 15 amino acids. V was pared by 6 bases and J by 0 bases, with 14 bases between. The V gene's germline CDR1 is MNHNS and CDR2 SASEGT. CDR3 nucleotides: TGTGCCAGCAGGGCTGCGGGGGCCACTAACTATGGCTACACCTTC. Protein product: CASRAAGATNYGYTF.

J is TRBJ1-4 and V is TRBV14; D is unresolved. CDR3 length: 14 amino acids. Trimming removed 1 base from V and 6 bases from J, with 9 bases in between. From germline, CDR1 is SGHDN and CDR2 FVKESK. Written as DNA, the CDR3 is TGTGCCAGCAGCCAAGCGGGCAGAGATGAAAAACTGTTTTTT. This codes for CASSQAGRDEKLFF.

The chain couples TRBV5-8 to TRBJ2-2; D is undetermined. Germline V gives CDR1 SGHTS, CDR2 YDEGEE. Between the trimmed V and J ends, which lost 7 bases and 1 base, there was a span of 14 bases. The CDR3 is 15 amino acids. CDR3 sequence (DNA): TGTGCCAGCCTAAGGCTTCAGAAGAACACCGGGGAGCTGTTTTTT. This sequence encodes CASLRLQKNTGELFF.

A few counts support this clone. The chain recombines TRBV7-2 with TRBJ2-1; 8 bases align to TRBD2. The junction had 7 bases not matched to a gene; V was cut back by 5 bases and J by 4 bases. This CDR3 comprises 15 residues. CDR1 is SGHTA and CDR2 is FQGNSA in the germline V gene. The DNA for the CDR3 is TGTGCCAGCAGCCTCAGCGGGGGATATTACAATGAGCAGTTCTTC. It is translated as CASSLSGGYYNEQFF.

The rearrangement uses TRBV5-1 and TRBJ2-7; D unresolved. This CDR3 is 16 amino acids long. CDR1 and CDR2 from the germline V gene are SGHRS and YFSETQ. V was clipped by 0 bases and J by 5 bases, with 18 bases between them. The DNA of the CDR3 is TGCGCCAGCAGCTTGGAGGGCCCGCTAAGGCTCCACGAGCAGTACTTC. Translated, it gives CASSLEGPLRLHEQYF.

CDR3 nucleotides: TGTGCCAGCAGCGAGGGACAGGGGGCTCGGGAGACCCAGTACTTC. Translated: CASSEGQGARETQYF. This chain uses TRBV7-9 with TRBJ2-5, with TRBD1 identical over 12 bases. This CDR3 region has 15 residues. Per the germline V gene, CDR1 is SEHNR and CDR2 is FQNEAQ (reference sequence). The V gene end was trimmed by 5 bases and the J gene end by 5 bases; junction bases not matched to a gene: 6.

This clone was observed a few times. The J gene is TRBJ1-5, the V gene TRBV11-2; 10 nucleotides align to TRBD1. V dropped 0 bases and J dropped 7; count of bases not matched to a gene: 3. From germline, CDR1 is SGHAT and CDR2 FQNNGV. The CDR3 contains 15 residues. The CDR3 sequence: CASSLDGQGVQPQHF. DNA of the CDR3: TGTGCCAGCAGCTTAGACGGACAGGGGGTCCAGCCCCAGCATTTT.

This chain links TRBV2 with TRBJ2-7, with 7 bases fitting TRBD1. The CDR3 is 14 residues long. The germline V gene has CDR1 SNHLY and CDR2 FYNNEI. V gave up 4 bases and J gave up 6 bases; unmatched junction bases: 9. CDR3 sequence reads: CASSGDSWSSEQYF. For the CDR3, the DNA is TGTGCCAGCAGTGGGGACAGCTGGTCGTCCGAGCAGTACTTC.

This rearrangement joins TRBV5-5 to TRBJ2-2; TRBD1 matches 9 bases. The CDR3 is 16 residues long. V lost 1 base to trimming and J lost 2 bases; unmatched junction nucleotides: 3. Germline CDR1 is SGHKS and CDR2 is YYEKEE (reference sequence). The CDR3 DNA is TGTGCCAGCAGCTTGTCGGGACAGGGAAACACCGGGGAGCTGTTTTTT. Translating it yields CASSLSGQGNTGELFF.

This sequence joins TRBV9 and TRBJ2-3; no firm D call. From germline, CDR1 is SGDLS and CDR2 YYNGEE. The CDR3 length is 16 residues. The V and J ends lost 8 bases and 4 bases respectively, with 23 bases between them. CDR3 in DNA: TGTGCCAGGCCGGGTGAGCTTATCGGTGAGTCAGATACGCAGTATTTT. It encodes CARPGELIGESDTQYF.

The rearrangement joins TRBV7-9 to TRBJ1-1; TRBD1 is a possible D gene (6 bases). With 7 bases removed from V and 1 base from J, the gap between germline ends came to 13 bases. Per the germline V gene, CDR1 is SEHNR and CDR2 is FQNEAQ (reference sequence). The CDR3 sequence is 14 residues long. The CDR3 protein is CASKFGGQNTEAFF. DNA of the CDR3: TGTGCCAGCAAATTTGGGGGGCAGAACACTGAAGCTTTCTTT.

V gene TRBV15 combines with J gene TRBJ2-7, with D hard to call. The germline CDR1 and CDR2 sequences are LNHNV and YYDKDF (reference sequence). This CDR3 has 14 residues. With 1 base removed from V and 4 bases from J, the gap between germline ends came to 11 bases. CDR3 sequence reads: CATSRGAVGYEQYF. CDR3 nucleotide sequence: TGTGCCACCAGCAGAGGGGCGGTGGGGTACGAGCAGTACTTC.

This chain connects TRBV27 to TRBJ2-1, with 8 bases matching TRBD2. The CDR3 runs 18 residues. The germline CDR1 and CDR2 sequences are MNHEY and SMNVEV (reference sequence). With V trimmed by 6 bases and J by 3 bases, 16 bases remained unmatched. The chain's CDR3 is CASSDPGGGLGVYNEQFF. CDR3 in DNA: TGTGCCAGCAGCGACCCTGGGGGGGGACTAGGGGTCTACAATGAGCAGTTCTTC.